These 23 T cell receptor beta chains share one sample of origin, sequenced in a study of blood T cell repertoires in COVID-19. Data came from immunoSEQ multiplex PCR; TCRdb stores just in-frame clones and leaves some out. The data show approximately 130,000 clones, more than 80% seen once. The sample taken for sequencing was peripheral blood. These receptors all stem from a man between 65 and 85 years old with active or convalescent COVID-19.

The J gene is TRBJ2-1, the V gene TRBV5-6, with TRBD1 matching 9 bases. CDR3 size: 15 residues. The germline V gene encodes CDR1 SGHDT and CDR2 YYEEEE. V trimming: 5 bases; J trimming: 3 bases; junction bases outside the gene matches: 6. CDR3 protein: CASSSGTGLYNEQFF. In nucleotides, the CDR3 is TGTGCCAGCAGTTCCGGGACAGGGCTCTACAATGAGCAGTTCTTC.

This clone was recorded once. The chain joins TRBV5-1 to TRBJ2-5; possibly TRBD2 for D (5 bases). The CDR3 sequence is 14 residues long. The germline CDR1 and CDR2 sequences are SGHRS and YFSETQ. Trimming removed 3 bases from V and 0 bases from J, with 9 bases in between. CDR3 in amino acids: CASSSSGNQETQYF. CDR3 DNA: TGCGCCAGCAGCTCAAGCGGTAACCAAGAGACCCAGTACTTC.

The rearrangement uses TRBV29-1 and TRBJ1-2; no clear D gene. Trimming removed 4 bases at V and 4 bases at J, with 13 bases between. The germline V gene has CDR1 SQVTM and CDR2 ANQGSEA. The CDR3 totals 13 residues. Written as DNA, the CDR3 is TGCAGCGTTGTCACGGGATCCGGCTATGGCTACACCTTC. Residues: CSVVTGSGYGYTF.

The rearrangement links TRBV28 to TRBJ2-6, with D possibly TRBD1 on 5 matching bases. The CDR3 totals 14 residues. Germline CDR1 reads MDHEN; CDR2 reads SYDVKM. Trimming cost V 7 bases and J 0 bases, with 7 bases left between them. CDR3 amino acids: CASTQGSGANVLTF. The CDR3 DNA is TGTGCCAGCACCCAGGGCTCTGGGGCCAACGTCCTGACTTTC. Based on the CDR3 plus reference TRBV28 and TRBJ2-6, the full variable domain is DVKVTQSSRYLVKRTGEKVFLECVQDMDHENMFWYRQDPGLGLRLIYFSYDVKMKEKGDIPEGYSVSREKKERFSLILESASTNQTSMYLCASTQGSGANVLTFGAGSRLTVL.

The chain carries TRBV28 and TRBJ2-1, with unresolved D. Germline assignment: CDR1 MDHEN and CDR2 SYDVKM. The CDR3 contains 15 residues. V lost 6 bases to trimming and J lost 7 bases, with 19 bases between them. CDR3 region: CASRLRLLTENEQFF. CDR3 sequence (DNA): TGTGCCAGCAGACTCCGGCTCCTCACAGAGAATGAGCAGTTCTTC.

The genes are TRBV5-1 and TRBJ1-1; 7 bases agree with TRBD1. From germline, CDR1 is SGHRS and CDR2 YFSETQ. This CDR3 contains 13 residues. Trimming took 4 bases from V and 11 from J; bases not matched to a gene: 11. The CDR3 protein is CASSPTGQAAAFF. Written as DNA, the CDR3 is TGCGCCAGCAGCCCCACCGGACAGGCGGCTGCTTTCTTT.

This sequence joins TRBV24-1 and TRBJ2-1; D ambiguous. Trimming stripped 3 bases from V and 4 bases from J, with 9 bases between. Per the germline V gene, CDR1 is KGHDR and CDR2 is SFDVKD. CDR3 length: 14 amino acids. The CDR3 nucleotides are TGTGCCACCAGTGATCCCGACTGGTACAATGAGCAGTTCTTC. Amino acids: CATSDPDWYNEQFF.

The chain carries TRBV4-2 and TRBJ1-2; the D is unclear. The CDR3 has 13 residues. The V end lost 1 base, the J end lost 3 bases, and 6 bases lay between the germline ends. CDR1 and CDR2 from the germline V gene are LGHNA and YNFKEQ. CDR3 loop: CASSQGTDYGYTF. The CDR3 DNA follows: TGTGCCAGCAGCCAAGGTACAGACTATGGCTACACCTTC.

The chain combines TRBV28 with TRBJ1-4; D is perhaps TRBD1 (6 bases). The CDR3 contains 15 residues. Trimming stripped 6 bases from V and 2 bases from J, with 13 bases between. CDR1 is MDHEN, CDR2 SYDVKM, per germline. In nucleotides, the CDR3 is TGTGCCAGCAGGTTCGCAGGGGCCACTAATGAAAAACTGTTTTTT. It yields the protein CASRFAGATNEKLFF.

Here the CDR3 DNA reads TGTGCCAGCAGTTACTCGGCGGTCGGAGAAAAACTGTTTTTT. Its protein is CASSYSAVGEKLFF. This chain connects TRBV6-5 to TRBJ1-4; no clear D. This CDR3 is built from 14 residues. V was trimmed by 0 bases and J by 8 bases, leaving 10 bases between them. Germline V CDR1 and CDR2: MNHEY, SVGAGI.

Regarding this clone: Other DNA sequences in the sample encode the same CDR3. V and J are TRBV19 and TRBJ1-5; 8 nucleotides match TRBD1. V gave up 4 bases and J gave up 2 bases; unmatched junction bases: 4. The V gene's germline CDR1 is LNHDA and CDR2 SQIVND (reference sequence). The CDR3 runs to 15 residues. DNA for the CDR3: TGTGCCAGTAGTACCACAGGGGGAGGCAATCAGCCCCAGCATTTT. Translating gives CASSTTGGGNQPQHF.

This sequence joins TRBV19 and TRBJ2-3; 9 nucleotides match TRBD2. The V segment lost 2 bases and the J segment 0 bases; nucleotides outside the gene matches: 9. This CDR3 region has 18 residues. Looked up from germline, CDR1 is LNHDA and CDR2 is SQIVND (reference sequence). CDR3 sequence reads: CASSIPHAGGPSTDTQYF. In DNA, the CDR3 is TGTGCCAGTAGTATACCCCACGCGGGAGGGCCTAGCACAGATACGCAGTATTTT.

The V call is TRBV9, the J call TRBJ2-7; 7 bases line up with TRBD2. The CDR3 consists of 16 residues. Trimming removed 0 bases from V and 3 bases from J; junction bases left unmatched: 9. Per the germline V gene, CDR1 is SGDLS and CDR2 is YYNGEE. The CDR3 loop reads CASSVAPSGSNYEQYF. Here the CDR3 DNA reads TGTGCCAGCAGCGTAGCTCCTAGCGGAAGCAACTACGAGCAGTACTTC.

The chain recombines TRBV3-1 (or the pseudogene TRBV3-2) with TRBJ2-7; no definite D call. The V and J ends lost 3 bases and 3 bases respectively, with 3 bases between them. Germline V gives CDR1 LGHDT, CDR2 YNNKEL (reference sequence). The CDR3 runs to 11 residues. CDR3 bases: TGTGCCAGCAGCCATCACTACGAGCAGTACTTC. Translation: CASSHHYEQYF.

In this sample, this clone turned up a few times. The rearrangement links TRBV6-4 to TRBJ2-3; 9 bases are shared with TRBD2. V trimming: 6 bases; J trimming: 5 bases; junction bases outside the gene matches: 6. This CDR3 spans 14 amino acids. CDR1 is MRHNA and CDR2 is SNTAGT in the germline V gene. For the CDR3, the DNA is TGTGCCAGCAGCGTAGCGGGAGTGGAAGATACGCAGTATTTT. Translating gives CASSVAGVEDTQYF.

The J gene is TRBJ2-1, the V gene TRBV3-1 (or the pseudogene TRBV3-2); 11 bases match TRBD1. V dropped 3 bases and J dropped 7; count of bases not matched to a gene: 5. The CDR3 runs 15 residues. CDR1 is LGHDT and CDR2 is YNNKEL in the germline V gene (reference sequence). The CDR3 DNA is TGTGCCAGCAGCCAGTCCGGGACAGGGGGTAATGAGCAGTTCTTC. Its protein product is CASSQSGTGGNEQFF.

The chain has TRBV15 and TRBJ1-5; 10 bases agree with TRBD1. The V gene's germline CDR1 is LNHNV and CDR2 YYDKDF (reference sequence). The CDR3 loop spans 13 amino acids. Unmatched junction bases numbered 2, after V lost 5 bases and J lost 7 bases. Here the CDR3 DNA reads TGTGCCACCAGCGGGACAGGGGTACAGCCCCAGCATTTT. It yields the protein CATSGTGVQPQHF.

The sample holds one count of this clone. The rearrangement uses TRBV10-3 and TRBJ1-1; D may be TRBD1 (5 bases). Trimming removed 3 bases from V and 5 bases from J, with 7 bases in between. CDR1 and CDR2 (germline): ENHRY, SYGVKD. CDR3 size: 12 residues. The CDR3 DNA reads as TGTGCCATCAGTGATGGGGGGACTGAAGCTTTCTTT. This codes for CAISDGGTEAFF.

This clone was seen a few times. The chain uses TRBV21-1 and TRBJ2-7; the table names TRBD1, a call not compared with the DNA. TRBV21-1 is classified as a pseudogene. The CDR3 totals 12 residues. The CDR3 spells CASSLRTGGQYF. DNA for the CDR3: TGTGCCAGCAGCCTACGGACAGGGGGACAGTACTTC.

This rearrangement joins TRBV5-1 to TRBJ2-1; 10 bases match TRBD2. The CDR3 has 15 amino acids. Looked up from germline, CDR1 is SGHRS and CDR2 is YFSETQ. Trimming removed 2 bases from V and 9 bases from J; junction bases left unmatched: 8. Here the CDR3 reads CASSFDQREGGEQFF. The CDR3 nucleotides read TGCGCCAGCAGCTTTGACCAGCGGGAGGGAGGTGAGCAGTTCTTC.

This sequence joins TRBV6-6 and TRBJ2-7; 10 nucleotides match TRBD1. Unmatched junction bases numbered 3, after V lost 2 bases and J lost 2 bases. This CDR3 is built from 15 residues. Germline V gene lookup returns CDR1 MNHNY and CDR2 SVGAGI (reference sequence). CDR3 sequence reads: CASSYTGTGAYEQYF. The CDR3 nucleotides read TGTGCCAGCAGTTACACCGGGACAGGGGCCTACGAGCAGTACTTC.

CDR3 nucleotides: TGCAGTGCTAGTGGGGACAGAAGCACAGATACGCAGTATTTT. The encoded protein is CSASGDRSTDTQYF. The chain joins TRBV20-1 to TRBJ2-3; 7 nucleotides line up with TRBD1. There are 14 residues in the CDR3. Germline loops: CDR1 DFQATT, CDR2 SNEGSKA (reference sequence). Trimming at V came to 3 bases and at J to 0 bases, leaving 3 bases not matched to a gene.

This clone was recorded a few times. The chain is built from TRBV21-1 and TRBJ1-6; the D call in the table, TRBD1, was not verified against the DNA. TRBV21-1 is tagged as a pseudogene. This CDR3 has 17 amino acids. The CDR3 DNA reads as TGTGCCAGCAGCGAGGAAGGTCAGGGTTTGAATAATTCACCCCTCCACTTT. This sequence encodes CASSEEGQGLNNSPLHF.